The source of this TCR beta chain is a study of blood T cell repertoires in COVID-19. Across the study: Material from acute and convalescent COVID-19 was sourced from the United States, Italy and Spain. Sources were T cells, B-cell-depleted T cells, or PBMCs; the material itself was cDNA or gDNA.

Participant ages covered about 18 to 95 years across 24 US areas. Assay: immunoSEQ multiplex PCR; the TCRdb copy retains only in-frame clones and omits some. The sample yields approximately 260,000 clones, roughly 90% seen once. The CDR3 runs 19 residues. CDR1 and CDR2 (germline): MNHEY, SVGEGT. The ends lost 4 bases at V and 1 base at J; junction bases unmatched: 14. Sequencing was performed on PBMCs or T cells enriched from blood (not recorded which). The V gene is TRBV6-2 or TRBV6-3, the J gene TRBJ2-5; 11 bases are a match to TRBD2. The receptor comes from a woman aged 25 to 39 with acute COVID-19. DNA for the CDR3: TGTGCCAGCAGTTTATGGCTAGCGGGAGGTCGGACAGGCCAAGAGACCCAGTACTTC. Its translation is CASSLWLAGGRTGQETQYF.